The rows below give T cell receptor beta chains drawn from one sample of a study of T-cell reconstitution after alpha-beta-depleted transplantation in children. MiXCR, applied by TCRdb to the PCR reads, yields one record per CDR3 protein. The sample includes 200,000 to 250,000 distinct CDR3 sequences, approximately 8.9% seen only once; the top ten take roughly 5.8%. Material: PBMCs, mostly from graft donor cells, obtained 180 days after TCRalphabeta/CD19-depleted stem cell transplant. Source of these receptors: a male patient younger than 18 who had a stem cell transplant for acute lymphoblastic leukemia, so the T cells may come from the graft donor. Each CDR3 is given with its conserved first and last residue. A D gene is named only where the DNA matches it firmly. Sizes are listed as once, few or many counts, or a class when the clone is expanded.

D gene,V gene,J gene,clone size,CDR3 DNA,CDR3 protein
NA,TRBV3-1,TRBJ2-1,many,TGTGCCAGCAGCGCAGGGACCGCACCCACCAATGAGCAGTTCTTC,CASSAGTAPTNEQFF
TRBD1,TRBV4-3,TRBJ2-7,many,TGCGCCAGCAGCCAAGAACCCAGGGGGCACTACGAGCAGTACTTC,CASSQEPRGHYEQYF
NA,TRBV7-9,TRBJ2-5,many,TGTGCCAGCAGCCAAAGTGAGACCCAGTACTTC,CASSQSETQYF
NA,TRBV27,TRBJ1-1,many,TGTGCCAGCAGTTGGGTCGGGAACACTGAAGCTTTCTTT,CASSWVGNTEAFF
NA,TRBV9,TRBJ1-2,many,TGTGCCAGCGGGGGGGTCGGCGGCTATGGCTACACCTTC,CASGGVGGYGYTF
TRBD1,TRBV27,TRBJ1-1,many,TGTGCCAGCAGGACAGGGGCGAATAGGAACACTGAAGCTTTCTTT,CASRTGANRNTEAFF
TRBD1,TRBV7-2,TRBJ1-1,many,TGTGCCAGCAGCTTAAAAACCGTGGGACAGGGAATCAGCAAAGCTTTCTTT,CASSLKTVGQGISKAFF
NA,TRBV11-2,TRBJ2-7,few,TGTGCCAGCCGTTACGGGGCAGCCGACGAGCAGTACTTC,CASRYGAADEQYF
NA,TRBV9,TRBJ2-1,many,TGTGCCAGCAGCGTAAGCGTTTACAATGAGCAGTTCTTC,CASSVSVYNEQFF
NA,TRBV11-2,TRBJ2-1,many,TGTGCCAGCAGCTCAATCAAACAGGGACATGAGCAGTTCTTC,CASSSIKQGHEQFF
TRBD1,TRBV24-1,TRBJ2-5,many,TGTGCCACCAGTATCTCCGACGGGACAGGCGAGACCCAGTACTTC,CATSISDGTGETQYF
NA,TRBV19,TRBJ1-2,many,TGTGCCAGTAGTATTCAGGGAGGCAATGGCTACACCTTC,CASSIQGGNGYTF
NA,TRBV7-2,TRBJ1-2,many,TGTGCCAGCAGCTACCAGAACTATGGCTACACCTTC,CASSYQNYGYTF